Sequencing of this TCR beta chain was carried out in a study of cytomegalovirus exposure and HLA in healthy donors. The CDR3 spans 19 residues. Germline V lookup: CDR1 KGHSH, CDR2 LQKENI. V lost 5 bases, J lost 2 bases, and 25 bases lay in between. Both 60 Vbeta primers and 13 Jbeta primers went into the PCR. The data were produced by immunoSEQ multiplex PCR, yet TCRdb's version contains in-frame clones alone and is incomplete. The data contain about 160,000 clones, about two thirds of them singletons. The chain employs TRBV18 and TRBJ2-1; TRBD2 might be the D (5 bases). This sequence was found in a woman in her thirties in good health and CMV-seronegative. The sequencing input was PBMCs. The CDR3 nucleotides read TGTGCCAGCTCATCCAATGGTGATTGGAGGCTAGTCCCCTACAATGAGCAGTTCTTC. The encoded protein is CASSSNGDWRLVPYNEQFF.